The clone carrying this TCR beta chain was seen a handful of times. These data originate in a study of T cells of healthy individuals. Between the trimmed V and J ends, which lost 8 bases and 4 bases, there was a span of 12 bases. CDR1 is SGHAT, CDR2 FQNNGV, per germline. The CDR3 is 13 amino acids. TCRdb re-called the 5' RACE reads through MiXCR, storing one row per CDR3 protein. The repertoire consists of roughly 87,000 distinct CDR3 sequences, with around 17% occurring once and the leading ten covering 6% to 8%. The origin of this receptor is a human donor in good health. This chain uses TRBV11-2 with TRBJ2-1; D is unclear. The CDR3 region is CASALLGYNEQFF. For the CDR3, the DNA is TGTGCCAGCGCCCTTCTGGGATACAATGAGCAGTTCTTC.